These 27 T cell receptor beta chains share one sample of origin, sequenced in a study of shared clonotypes between healthy human individuals (dated by TCRdb to the early 2020s). Libraries were made using the immunoSEQ multiplex PCR assay. Imported from immuneACCESS, the table was reduced by TCRdb to in-frame sequences with V and J called. These copies leave out some clones; in studies compared against another copy, an unresolved V gene accounts for under half, and the cause of the remainder is not known. The sample records approximately 2,000,000 clones, around 93% of which are singletons. The ten largest clones capture approximately 0.41% of the sample. The specimen was naive CD4+ T cells from PBMCs. What the cell subset or site label conveys for this sample: CD45RA+ positively selected. These receptor sequences come from a man younger than 30 in good health. Some clones in this sample may be carry-over from other donors' samples.

The chain links TRBV27 to TRBJ1-2; tentative D call: TRBD1 (5 bases). The CDR3 covers 15 residues. The germline V gene has CDR1 MNHEY and CDR2 SMNVEV (reference sequence). The V end was cut by 5 bases, the J end by 7 bases, with 20 bases between. CDR3 loop: CASSLDGRGAPGYTF. The DNA for the CDR3 is TGTGCCAGCAGTCTGGACGGCCGAGGGGCGCCTGGCTACACCTTC.

The rearrangement uses TRBV10-3 and TRBJ2-5; 10 bases are shared with TRBD1. J lost 2 bases, V lost 6 bases, and 3 bases had no gene match. Per the germline V gene, CDR1 is ENHRY and CDR2 is SYGVKD. The CDR3 is 14 residues long. In nucleotides, the CDR3 is TGTGCCATCAGGGGGGGACAGGGGCAAGAGACCCAGTACTTC. Amino acids: CAIRGGQGQETQYF.

The J gene is TRBJ1-2, the V gene TRBV5-1; D not resolved. Germline V gives CDR1 SGHRS, CDR2 YFSETQ. Trimming removed 6 bases from V and 4 bases from J, with 16 bases in between. CDR3 length: 14 residues. CDR3 sequence (DNA): TGCGCCAGCACATCCGGAACCTCTTCCTATGGCTACACCTTC. It translates to CASTSGTSSYGYTF.

A word on this clone: Other nucleotide sequences from this sample produce the same CDR3. The chain joins TRBV15 to TRBJ2-1; D uncertain. V gave up 1 base and J gave up 4 bases, with 5 bases separating them. The CDR3 is 13 residues long. Germline V lookup: CDR1 LNHNV, CDR2 YYDKDF (reference sequence). The CDR3 reads CATSRGAYNEQFF. CDR3 bases: TGTGCCACCAGCAGAGGAGCATACAATGAGCAGTTCTTC.

The rearrangement links TRBV7-9 to TRBJ2-7; TRBD2 matches 11 bases. Looked up from germline, CDR1 is SEHNR and CDR2 is FQNEAQ (reference sequence). There are 13 residues in the CDR3. The trim removed 8 bases at V and 7 bases at J, leaving 7 bases unmatched. The DNA for the CDR3 is TGTGCCAGCGGAACTAGCGGGAGTGGTGAGCAGTACTTC. Its protein product is CASGTSGSGEQYF. Complete variable domain (other parts from reference TRBV7-9 and TRBJ2-7): DTGVSQNPRHKITKRGQNVTFRCDPISEHNRLYWYRQTLGQGPEFLTYFQNEAQLEKSRLLSDRFSAERPKGSFSTLEIQRTEQGDSAMYLCASGTSGSGEQYFGPGTRLTVT.

V usage is TRBV6-1 and J usage is TRBJ2-7; D not certain. Trimming stripped 7 bases from V and 4 bases from J, with 17 bases between. Germline V gene sequence: CDR1 MNHNS, CDR2 SASEGT. CDR3 length equals 14 residues. This CDR3 is CASTAIRADYEQYF. The CDR3 region has the DNA TGTGCCAGCACCGCCATTCGTGCGGATTACGAGCAGTACTTC.

The rearrangement links TRBV4-1 to TRBJ1-2; D is possibly TRBD1 (6 bases). Germline values: CDR1 MGHRA, CDR2 YSYEKL. Trimming shortened V by 1 base and J by 4 bases, and 16 bases separated the two germline ends. This CDR3 contains 16 residues. The DNA of the CDR3 is TGCGCCAGCAGCCAAGTCCCTCTGGGGGGCCGCTATGGCTACACCTTC. Translation: CASSQVPLGGRYGYTF.

The chain has TRBV15 and TRBJ2-5; D unclear. Trimming cost V 4 bases and J 2 bases, with 8 bases left between them. In germline, CDR1 is LNHNV, CDR2 YYDKDF (reference sequence). The CDR3 totals 13 residues. The CDR3 loop reads CATSKFAQETQYF. CDR3 DNA sequence: TGTGCCACCAGCAAATTCGCTCAAGAGACCCAGTACTTC. Combining the CDR3 with reference TRBV15 and TRBJ2-5 gives the whole variable domain DAMVIQNPRYQVTQFGKPVTLSCSQTLNHNVMYWYQQKSSQAPKLLFHYYDKDFNNEADTPDNFQSRRPNTSFCFLDIRSPGLGDTAMYLCATSKFAQETQYFGPGTRLLVL.

This rearrangement joins TRBV6-1 to TRBJ2-1; no firm D call. Germline CDR1 MNHNS, CDR2 SASEGT. V was trimmed by 1 base and J by 8 bases, leaving 12 bases between them. The CDR3 spans 14 residues. CDR3 sequence: CASSEGWFMDEQFF. Here the CDR3 DNA reads TGTGCCAGCAGTGAAGGATGGTTTATGGATGAGCAGTTCTTC.

This clone occurred once. The chain joins TRBV27 to TRBJ1-5; TRBD1 matches at 7 bases. The germline V gene has CDR1 MNHEY and CDR2 SMNVEV (reference sequence). CDR3 length: 15 residues. The junction had 9 bases not matched to a gene; V was cut back by 8 bases and J by 2 bases. As DNA, the CDR3 is TGTGCCAGCGGCACCTCAGACAGGGGCAATCAGCCCCAGCATTTT. Residues: CASGTSDRGNQPQHF.

The rearrangement uses TRBV4-3 and TRBJ2-1; a possible D gene is TRBD2 (6 bases). V lost 0 bases, J lost 8 bases, and 11 bases lay in between. The CDR3 has 14 amino acids. Germline values: CDR1 LGHNA, CDR2 YSLEER. The CDR3, as DNA: TGCGCCAGCAGCCAAGACGGAGGGGTGTATGAGCAGTTCTTC. It specifies CASSQDGGVYEQFF.

The chain combines TRBV5-4 with TRBJ1-4; D is perhaps TRBD1 (5 bases). Trimming removed 4 bases from V and 6 bases from J, with 16 bases in between. This CDR3 spans 15 amino acids. CDR1 is SGHNT and CDR2 is YYREEE in the germline V gene (reference sequence). This CDR3 is CASSPGGLGHEKLFF. The CDR3, as DNA: TGTGCCAGCAGCCCCGGGGGGTTGGGGCATGAAAAACTGTTTTTT. The whole variable domain, filled in from reference TRBV5-4 and TRBJ1-4, reads ETGVTQSPTHLIKTRGQQVTLRCSSQSGHNTVSWYQQALGQGPQFIFQYYREEENGRGNFPPRFSGLQFPNYSSELNVNALELDDSALYLCASSPGGLGHEKLFFGSGTQLSVL.

With regard to this clone: At one end, the junction sequence differs from germline, possibly due to a read error. V is TRBV28 and J is TRBJ1-5; TRBD1 matches at 7 bases. Looked up from germline, CDR1 is MDHEN and CDR2 is SYDVKM. The length of the CDR3 is 16 residues. The CDR3 loop is CASSRGGGGRNQPQHF. The CDR3 DNA reads TGTGCCAGCAGTCGAGGGGGCGGGGGGCGCAACCAGCCCCAGCATTTT.

The chain couples TRBV6-6 to TRBJ1-3; 9 nucleotides line up with TRBD1. CDR3 size: 15 residues. J lost 2 bases, V lost 5 bases, and 4 bases had no gene match. Germline lookup yields CDR1 MNHNY and CDR2 SVGAGI (reference sequence). The CDR3 nucleotides are TGTGCCAGCAGTAGGGGACAGGGAACTGGAAACACCATATATTTT. Protein: CASSRGQGTGNTIYF.

Concerning this clone itself: The same CDR3 arises from other DNA sequences in this sample as well. The chain links TRBV5-1 to TRBJ2-1; TRBD2 aligns across 7 bases. The CDR3 spans 16 residues. Germline CDR1 SGHRS, CDR2 YFSETQ. J lost 2 bases, V lost 0 bases, and 5 bases had no gene match. The CDR3 DNA is TGCGCCAGCAGCTTGGTGGCGGGAGCCCCCTACAATGAGCAGTTCTTC. Its protein product is CASSLVAGAPYNEQFF.

This chain joins TRBV30 and TRBJ2-6; no reliable D call. Trimming took 3 bases from V and 2 from J, leaving 26 bases between them. Germline-derived CDR1 and CDR2 are GTSNPN and SVGIG (reference sequence). The CDR3 covers 20 residues. The CDR3 reads CAWRATGLRAQVAGANVLTF. The CDR3 DNA reads TGTGCCTGGAGGGCTACCGGCCTTAGGGCTCAGGTAGCTGGGGCCAACGTCCTGACTTTC. The full variable domain, completed using reference TRBV30 and TRBJ2-6, is SQTIHQWPATLVQPVGSPLSLECTVEGTSNPNLYWYRQAAGRGLQLLFYSVGIGQISSEVPQNLSASRPQDRQFILSSKKLLLSDSGFYLCAWRATGLRAQVAGANVLTFGAGSRLTVL.

The V and J genes are TRBV4-2 and TRBJ1-2; the D is unclear. The CDR3 spans 15 residues. Germline CDR1 and CDR2: LGHNA and YNFKEQ. V was pared by 0 bases and J by 8 bases, with 16 bases between. This chain's CDR3 is CASSQEGTPLSGYTF. For the CDR3, the DNA is TGTGCCAGCAGCCAAGAGGGCACTCCCCTGAGCGGCTACACCTTC.

This chain links TRBV5-1 with TRBJ1-2, with 9 positions matching TRBD1. V lost 2 bases, J lost 5 bases, and 13 bases stayed unmatched. CDR3 length: 17 residues. CDR1 is SGHRS, CDR2 YFSETQ, per germline. CDR3 region: CASSFLPLGQGDYGYTF. The CDR3 nucleotides read TGCGCCAGCAGCTTCCTGCCTCTGGGACAGGGCGATTATGGCTACACCTTC.

V usage is TRBV6-1 and J usage is TRBJ2-1; 9 bases are a match to TRBD1. Germline V gene data show CDR1 as MNHNS and CDR2 as SASEGT. This CDR3 comprises 15 residues. With V trimmed by 7 bases and J by 1 base, 5 bases remained unmatched. The CDR3 protein is CASTDRGRSYNEQFF. The CDR3 DNA reads TGTGCCAGCACAGACAGGGGGAGATCCTACAATGAGCAGTTCTTC.

This chain uses TRBV19 with TRBJ1-5; the D gene is possibly TRBD1 (5 bases). V gave up 3 bases and J gave up 7 bases, with 16 bases separating them. This CDR3 has 15 residues. CDR1 LNHDA and CDR2 SQIVND come from the germline V gene (reference sequence). DNA for the CDR3: TGTGCCAGTAGTATCATGGGGGTGGGAAGACAGCCCCAGCATTTT. Translated, it gives CASSIMGVGRQPQHF.

The chain's CDR3 is CASSRGEINQPQHF. The CDR3 DNA reads as TGTGCCAGCTCCAGGGGGGAGATAAATCAGCCCCAGCATTTT. V usage is TRBV7-3 and J usage is TRBJ1-5; 7 bases are a match to TRBD1. The CDR3 runs 14 residues. Trimming took 8 bases from V and 4 from J; bases not matched to a gene: 8. CDR1 is SGHTA and CDR2 is FQGTGA in the germline V gene.

The CDR3 sequence is CASSLRGQGVNTEAFF. Here the CDR3 DNA reads TGTGCCAGCAGCTTACGAGGACAGGGGGTCAACACTGAAGCTTTCTTT. The chain links TRBV13 to TRBJ1-1; TRBD1 matches at 10 bases. The CDR3 is 16 amino acids. The J segment lost 2 bases and the V segment lost 2 bases, leaving 5 bases of the junction unmatched. Germline-derived CDR1 and CDR2 are PRHDT and FYEKMQ (reference sequence). The variable domain in full, with the rest retrieved from reference TRBV13 and TRBJ1-1, is AAGVIQSPRHLIKEKRETATLKCYPIPRHDTVYWYQQGPGQDPQFLISFYEKMQSDKGSIPDRFSAQQFSDYHSELNMSSLELGDSALYFCASSLRGQGVNTEAFFGQGTRLTVV.

The gene calls are TRBV7-9 and TRBJ1-4; 11 bases agree with TRBD1. The germline V gene encodes CDR1 SEHNR and CDR2 FQNEAQ (reference sequence). The V gene end was trimmed by 6 bases and the J gene end by 8 bases; junction bases not matched to a gene: 14. CDR3 length: 17 amino acids. The CDR3 coding sequence is TGTGCCAGCAGGCCCGGGACAGGGGGGGATTACGAGGAAAAACTGTTTTTT. This encodes CASRPGTGGDYEEKLFF.

This clone was detected a few times. The rearrangement uses TRBV27 and TRBJ1-1; D remains ambiguous. The V end lost 2 bases, the J end lost 1 base, and 8 bases lay between the germline ends. This CDR3 is 14 amino acids long. Germline V gene sequence: CDR1 MNHEY, CDR2 SMNVEV (reference sequence). The CDR3 is CASSLSSSNTEAFF. The CDR3 DNA is TGTGCCAGCAGTTTAAGCAGTTCGAACACTGAAGCTTTCTTT.

The V and J genes are TRBV5-6 and TRBJ2-6; D uncertain. This CDR3 spans 17 amino acids. Germline values: CDR1 SGHDT, CDR2 YYEEEE. Trimming cost V 0 bases and J 2 bases, with 12 bases left between them. The CDR3 DNA reads as TGTGCCAGCAGCTTGGGGCAGGTGTTCCCTGGGGCCAACGTCCTGACTTTC. Residues: CASSLGQVFPGANVLTF. The whole variable domain, remainder taken from reference TRBV5-6 and TRBJ2-6, is DAGVTQSPTHLIKTRGQQVTLRCSPKSGHDTVSWYQQALGQGPQFIFQYYEEEERQRGNFPDRFSGHQFPNYSSELNVNALLLGDSALYLCASSLGQVFPGANVLTFGAGSRLTVL.

A single count supports this clone. The V call is TRBV5-1, the J call TRBJ2-7; D is possibly TRBD1 or TRBD2 (5 bases each). CDR3 size: 15 residues. In germline, CDR1 is SGHRS, CDR2 YFSETQ. V was cut by 0 bases and J by 3 bases, with 13 bases left in between. The CDR3 DNA sequence: TGCGCCAGCAGCTTGGCCGGGATGGGGGACTACGAGCAGTACTTC. This sequence encodes CASSLAGMGDYEQYF.

The J gene is TRBJ2-2, the V gene TRBV28; 12 positions match TRBD2. Germline CDR1 reads MDHEN; CDR2 reads SYDVKM. This CDR3 region has 18 residues. The trim removed 7 bases at V and 5 bases at J, leaving 14 bases unmatched. The CDR3 bases are TGTGCCAGCACTACACGTCGGACTAGCGGGAACTGGACCGGGGAGCTGTTTTTT. This encodes CASTTRRTSGNWTGELFF.